The rows below give T cell receptor beta chains drawn from one sample of a study of post-analysis software for immune sequencing data. TCRdb reanalysed the PCR reads using MiXCR and keeps one entry per CDR3 protein. The sample records about 770,000 distinct CDR3 sequences, about 45% being singletons. The sequenced material came from blood. The receptor source for this set is a girl aged 10 to 17 with multiple sclerosis. The CDR3 runs from the conserved cysteine through the conserved F or W. A D gene is named only where the DNA matches it firmly. Size values are once, few and many counts, or a class for expanded clones, and some rows have none.

D gene	V gene	J gene	clone size	CDR3 protein	CDR3 DNA
NA	TRBV5-1	TRBJ2-1	few	CASSLASPYNEQFF	TGCGCCAGCAGCTTAGCGTCCCCCTACAATGAGCAGTTCTTC
NA	TRBV20-1	TRBJ2-1	NA	CSASKGSNEQFF	TGCAGTGCTAGTAAAGGGAGTAATGAGCAGTTCTTC
TRBD1	TRBV29-1	TRBJ2-1	few	CSVEDRVGSYNEQFF	TGCAGCGTTGAGGACAGGGTGGGGTCCTACAATGAGCAGTTCTTC
TRBD1	TRBV7-9	TRBJ1-2	NA	CASSGQGANYGYTF	TGTGCCAGCAGCGGACAGGGGGCGAACTATGGCTACACCTTC
TRBD1	TRBV29-1	TRBJ2-1	NA	CSVVGTGTYNEQFF	TGCAGCGTTGTGGGGACAGGGACTTACAATGAGCAGTTCTTC
NA	TRBV20-1	TRBJ2-7	NA	CSASGQLYEQYF	TGCAGTGCTAGTGGGCAGCTTTACGAGCAGTACTTC
NA	TRBV6-1	TRBJ2-5	once	CASSEGGRLETQYF	TGTGCCAGCAGTGAAGGGGGACGTTTAGAGACCCAGTACTTC
TRBD2	TRBV29-1	TRBJ2-1	NA	CGVEKEAGGEQFF	TGCGGCGTTGAGAAGGAAGCGGGAGGGGAGCAGTTCTTC
NA	TRBV29-1	TRBJ2-1	few	CSARGGRVGVNEQFF	TGCAGTGCGAGGGGGGGCAGGGTCGGTGTCAATGAGCAGTTCTTC
NA	TRBV4-3	TRBJ2-3	NA	CASSQDGTGGPDTQYF	TGCGCCAGCAGCCAAGATGGGACCGGAGGCCCAGATACGCAGTATTTT